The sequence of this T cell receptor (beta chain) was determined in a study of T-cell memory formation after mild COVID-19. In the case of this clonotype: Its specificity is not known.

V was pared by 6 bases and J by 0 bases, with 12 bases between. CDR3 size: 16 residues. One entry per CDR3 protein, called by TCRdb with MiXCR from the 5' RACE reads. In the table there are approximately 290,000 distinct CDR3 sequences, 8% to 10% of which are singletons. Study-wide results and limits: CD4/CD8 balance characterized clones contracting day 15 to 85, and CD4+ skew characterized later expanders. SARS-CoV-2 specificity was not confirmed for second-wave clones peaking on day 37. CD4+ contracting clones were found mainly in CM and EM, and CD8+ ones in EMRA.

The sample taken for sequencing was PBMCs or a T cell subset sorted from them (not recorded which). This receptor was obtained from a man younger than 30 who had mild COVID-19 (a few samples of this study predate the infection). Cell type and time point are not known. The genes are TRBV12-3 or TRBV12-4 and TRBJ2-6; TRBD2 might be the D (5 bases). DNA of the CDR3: TGTGCCAGCAGCGGCGCCGGGAACTCTGGGGCCAACGTCCTGACTTTC. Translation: CASSGAGNSGANVLTF.